Listed below are T cell receptor beta chains from one sample, sequenced in a study of cytomegalovirus exposure and HLA in healthy donors. The protocol was immunoSEQ multiplex PCR, while the TCRdb copy is restricted to in-frame clones and leaves out a portion. The table shows 150,000 to 200,000 clones, with 77% occurring only once. Source material: PBMCs. The receptors stem from a female donor in good health and CMV-seronegative. Both conserved end residues are part of each CDR3.

v_call cdr3_aa
TRBV29-1 CSVVSGGVIDEQFF
TRBV19 CASSIGEGDPETQYF
TRBV11-2 CASSLVLAGGNTEAFF
TRBV25-1 CASSEYGEGGEQYF
TRBV7-2 CASSLNMKGPQETQYF
TRBV7-9 CASSLQSQPQHF
TRBV6-6 CASSQPSTGGWYEQYF
TRBV4-3 CASSQVYDRSSYEQYF
TRBV19 CASSAGWGTEAFF
TRBV5-5 CASSLQVAKNIQYF
TRBV25-1 CASSETGALLAEAFF
TRBV9 CASSVGGGTYEQYF
TRBV19 CASSIGGGNYEQYF
TRBV11-2 CASSSDRSGGNTIYF